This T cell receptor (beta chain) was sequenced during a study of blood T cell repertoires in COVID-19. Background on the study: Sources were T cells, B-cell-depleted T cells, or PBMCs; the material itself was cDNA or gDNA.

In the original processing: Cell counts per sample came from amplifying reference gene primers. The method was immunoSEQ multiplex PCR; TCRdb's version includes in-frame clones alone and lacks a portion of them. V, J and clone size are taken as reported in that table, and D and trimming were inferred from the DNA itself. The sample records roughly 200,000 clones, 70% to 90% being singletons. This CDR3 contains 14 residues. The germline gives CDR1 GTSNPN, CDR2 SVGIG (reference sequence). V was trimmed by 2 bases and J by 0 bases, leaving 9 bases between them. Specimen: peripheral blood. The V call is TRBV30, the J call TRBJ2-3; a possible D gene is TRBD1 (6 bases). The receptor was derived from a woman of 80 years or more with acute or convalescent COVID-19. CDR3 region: CAWSPGQSTDTQYF. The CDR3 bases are TGTGCCTGGAGTCCCGGACAGAGCACAGATACGCAGTATTTT.